This TCR beta chain appears in the sequencing data of a study of blood T cell repertoires in COVID-19. Study in general: Sources were T cells, B-cell-depleted T cells, or PBMCs; the material itself was cDNA or gDNA.

Germline V gene data show CDR1 as LNHDA and CDR2 as SQIVND (reference sequence). Trimming took off 6 bases at V and 2 bases at J, with 19 bases between the two ends. The CDR3 covers 16 residues. In the original processing: Estimated nucleated cell counts came from reference gene primer amplification. TCRdb keeps only in-frame clones here, not all; method: immunoSEQ multiplex PCR. V and J calls and clone size come straight from that table; D and trimming were deduced from the DNA. Altogether 300,000 to 350,000 clones are present, 87% being singletons, with the ten largest covering roughly 6%. What was sequenced was peripheral blood. V gene TRBV19 combines with J gene TRBJ1-1, with D perhaps matching TRBD1 (6 bases). The clonotype was recovered from a woman in her forties or fifties with COVID-19, enrolled during active disease. CDR3 loop: CASRGAGRKPNTEAFF. As DNA, the CDR3 is TGTGCCAGTAGGGGGGCAGGAAGAAAACCAAACACTGAAGCTTTCTTT.